The 21 T cell receptor beta chains below were found in one sample sequenced in a study of CD8+ T cells in alopecia areata. Lesional scalp punch biopsies and peripheral blood were collected from alopecia areata patients. As the sequencing template, cDNA was produced by extracting RNA and reverse transcribing it. The method was immunoSEQ multiplex PCR; TCRdb's version includes in-frame clones alone and lacks a portion of them. The sample lists 7,000 to 7,500 clones, 55% to 70% seen once, with 16% in the top ten. Sample: skin, taken at week 0. Every receptor here comes from a human donor with alopecia areata.

CDR3 region: CASSSDMNTEAFF. CDR3 sequence (DNA): TGTGCCAGCAGCTCGGACATGAACACTGAAGCTTTCTTT. The chain employs TRBV13 and TRBJ1-1; a weak D match, TRBD1 (5 bases). Germline-derived CDR1 and CDR2 are PRHDT and FYEKMQ (reference sequence). V was cut by 4 bases and J by 0 bases, with 6 bases left in between. The CDR3 is made up of 13 amino acids. The full variable domain, its missing parts supplied by reference TRBV13 and TRBJ1-1, is AAGVIQSPRHLIKEKRETATLKCYPIPRHDTVYWYQQGPGQDPQFLISFYEKMQSDKGSIPDRFSAQQFSDYHSELNMSSLELGDSALYFCASSSDMNTEAFFGQGTRLTVV.

The chain uses TRBV13 and TRBJ2-3; D possibly uses TRBD1 or TRBD2 (6 bases each). The germline V gene encodes CDR1 PRHDT and CDR2 FYEKMQ (reference sequence). The CDR3 covers 18 residues. Trimming shortened V by 1 base and J by 0 bases, and 17 bases separated the two germline ends. The CDR3 reads CASSLEQGRYESTDTQYF. The CDR3 DNA reads TGTGCCAGCAGCTTAGAGCAGGGGAGGTACGAAAGCACAGATACGCAGTATTTT.

This chain uses TRBV11-2 with TRBJ2-3; 11 nucleotides match TRBD1. The junction had 7 bases not matched to a gene; V was cut back by 3 bases and J by 2 bases. The V gene's germline CDR1 is SGHAT and CDR2 FQNNGV. CDR3 length equals 17 residues. The CDR3: CASSFRDRGLVTDTQYF. The CDR3 region has the DNA TGTGCCAGCAGCTTTCGGGACAGGGGGTTGGTCACAGATACGCAGTATTTT. Filled out from reference TRBV11-2 and TRBJ2-3, the complete variable domain reads EAGVAQSPRYKIIEKRQSVAFWCNPISGHATLYWYQQILGQGPKLLIQFQNNGVVDDSQLPKDRFSAERLKGVDSTLKIQPAKLEDSAVYLCASSFRDRGLVTDTQYFGPGTRLTVL.

This clone has just a few counts. V is TRBV5-6 and J is TRBJ2-1, with 9 nucleotides matching TRBD1. V was pared by 4 bases and J by 8 bases, with 13 bases of the junction left unmatched. The germline V gene encodes CDR1 SGHDT and CDR2 YYEEEE. The CDR3 loop spans 16 amino acids. As DNA, the CDR3 is TGTGCCAGCAGCGTGTCCGGGACAGGGAACCTCCATGAGCAGTTCTTC. Its translation is CASSVSGTGNLHEQFF.

The V gene is TRBV5-6, the J gene TRBJ2-6; D remains ambiguous. Trimming stripped 2 bases from V and 0 bases from J, with 9 bases between. Looked up from germline, CDR1 is SGHDT and CDR2 is YYEEEE. There are 16 residues in the CDR3. This CDR3 reads CASSFPQSSGANVLTF. Here the CDR3 DNA reads TGTGCCAGCAGCTTTCCGCAGAGCTCTGGGGCCAACGTCCTGACTTTC.

The chain carries TRBV30 and TRBJ1-1; D possibly corresponds to TRBD1 (6 bases). Germline assignment: CDR1 GTSNPN and CDR2 SVGIG (reference sequence). Trimming removed 0 bases from V and 4 bases from J, with 6 bases in between. This CDR3 has 12 residues. The CDR3 spells CAWSVGGTEAFF. CDR3 DNA sequence: TGTGCCTGGAGTGTAGGGGGCACTGAAGCTTTCTTT.

V usage is TRBV28 and J usage is TRBJ2-1; 7 nucleotides align to TRBD2. The CDR3 covers 12 residues. CDR1 is MDHEN and CDR2 is SYDVKM in the germline V gene. Losses at the gene ends were 3 bases for V and 8 bases for J; bases not matched to a gene: 1. CDR3 region: CASSLGGDEQFF. The CDR3 region has the DNA TGTGCCAGCAGTTTGGGGGGGGATGAGCAGTTCTTC.

This chain connects TRBV4-3 to TRBJ2-5; 11 bases are a match to TRBD2. CDR1 is LGHNA and CDR2 is YSLEER in the germline V gene. V shed 4 bases, J shed 1 base, and the junction held 8 bases outside the gene matches. This CDR3 is 17 amino acids long. This CDR3 is CASSRYLTSGAQETQYF. CDR3 sequence (DNA): TGCGCCAGCAGCCGTTACTTGACTAGCGGGGCCCAAGAGACCCAGTACTTC.

The chain recombines TRBV5-1 with TRBJ2-2, with no clear D. Germline loops: CDR1 SGHRS, CDR2 YFSETQ. With 0 bases removed from V and 7 bases from J, the gap between germline ends came to 10 bases. CDR3 size: 14 residues. For the CDR3, the DNA is TGCGCCAGCAGCTTGGGGCCTGAAGGCGGGGAGCTGTTTTTT. Translating it yields CASSLGPEGGELFF.

V usage is TRBV11-2 and J usage is TRBJ2-4; D possibly corresponds to TRBD1 (6 bases). V lost 4 bases and J lost 1, with 17 bases in between. The germline V gene encodes CDR1 SGHAT and CDR2 FQNNGV. The CDR3 extends over 17 amino acids. The CDR3 is CASSSLRQVGAKNIQYF. The DNA for the CDR3 is TGTGCCAGCAGCTCTCTGCGACAGGTTGGGGCCAAAAACATTCAGTACTTC.

The chain has TRBV7-2 and TRBJ2-5; D gene unclear. CDR3 length: 15 residues. V lost 3 bases to trimming and J lost 1 base, with 12 bases between them. The germline gives CDR1 SGHTA, CDR2 FQGNSA. CDR3 residues: CASSFGRQVQETQYF. CDR3 in DNA: TGTGCCAGCAGCTTCGGTCGTCAGGTCCAAGAGACCCAGTACTTC. The entire variable domain, with the rest obtained from reference TRBV7-2 and TRBJ2-5, is as follows: GAGVSQSPSNKVTEKGKDVELRCDPISGHTALYWYRQSLGQGLEFLIYFQGNSAPDKSGLPSDRFSAERTGGSVSTLTIQRTQQEDSAVYLCASSFGRQVQETQYFGPGTRLLVL.

This clone has only a few counts. The CDR3 nucleotides read TGCGCCAGCAGCTTTTTTCCAGTCGACAGGGGCTCTGGAAACACCATATATTTT. This encodes CASSFFPVDRGSGNTIYF. This chain connects TRBV5-1 to TRBJ1-3; 8 bases are a match to TRBD1. Germline V CDR1 and CDR2: SGHRS, YFSETQ. The CDR3 is 18 amino acids. J gave up 0 bases and V 2 bases, and 10 bases lay outside the gene matches.

The rearrangement joins TRBV7-2 to TRBJ2-4, with 9 positions matching TRBD1. This CDR3 comprises 16 residues. The germline V gene has CDR1 SGHTA and CDR2 FQGNSA. The junction had 4 bases not matched to a gene; V was cut back by 4 bases and J by 0 bases. The CDR3 region is CASSSGQGLAKNIQYF. DNA of the CDR3: TGTGCCAGCAGCTCGGGACAGGGATTAGCCAAAAACATTCAGTACTTC.

The V call is TRBV7-6, the J call TRBJ2-5; D is ambiguous. CDR1 is SGHVS, CDR2 FNYEAQ, per germline. The CDR3 sequence is 12 residues long. V lost 5 bases to trimming and J lost 7 bases, with 11 bases between them. The CDR3: CASSPPLRTQYF. Here the CDR3 DNA reads TGTGCCAGCAGCCCGCCCCTCCGGACCCAGTACTTC.

Points on this clone: With a far larger clone one base away, a read error is the likely cause. This sample also contains other DNA sequences that code for the same CDR3. V and J are TRBV5-1 and TRBJ2-1; 14 bases agree with TRBD2. Germline V gene lookup returns CDR1 SGHRS and CDR2 YFSETQ. The CDR3 has 17 amino acids. V was clipped by 4 bases and J by 7 bases; unmatched bases: 10. In nucleotides, the CDR3 is TGCGCCAGCAGCCCAGGAGGACTAGCGGGAGGTAGGAATGAGCAGTTCTTC. Protein: CASSPGGLAGGRNEQFF.

The chain joins TRBV5-1 to TRBJ2-5; D might be TRBD2 (6 bases). Trimming left V 3 bases short and J 1 base short, with 13 bases between. The CDR3 runs to 15 residues. In germline, CDR1 is SGHRS, CDR2 YFSETQ. The CDR3 coding sequence is TGCGCCAGCAGCTGGGCGGGGTACTCCCAAGAGACCCAGTACTTC. It encodes CASSWAGYSQETQYF.

The genes are TRBV7-8 and TRBJ1-5, with D possibly being TRBD1 (5 bases). CDR3 size: 14 residues. CDR1 and CDR2 (germline): SGHVS, FQNEAQ. V was clipped by 4 bases and J by 2 bases, with 9 bases between them. CDR3 region: CASSSTRGNQPQHF. CDR3 nucleotide sequence: TGTGCCAGCAGCTCCACCAGGGGCAATCAGCCCCAGCATTTT.

To note about this clone: Other DNA sequences in the same sample also yield this CDR3. The chain links TRBV5-1 to TRBJ2-7, with D uncertain. The germline V and J ends were trimmed by 0 bases and 4 bases, with 8 bases remaining between them. There are 13 residues in the CDR3. Germline-derived CDR1 and CDR2 are SGHRS and YFSETQ. The CDR3 nucleotides are TGCGCCAGCAGCTTGGGGAGCCCTTACGAGCAGTACTTC. Residues: CASSLGSPYEQYF. Full variable domain (rest looked up from reference TRBV5-1 and TRBJ2-7): KAGVTQTPRYLIKTRGQQVTLSCSPISGHRSVSWYQQTPGQGLQFLFEYFSETQRNKGNFPGRFSGRQFSNSRSEMNVSTLELGDSALYLCASSLGSPYEQYFGPGTRLTVT.

This clone was seen more than once but under ten times. The rearrangement joins TRBV5-1 to TRBJ2-5; 8 bases map to TRBD1. There are 15 residues in the CDR3. Germline loops: CDR1 SGHRS, CDR2 YFSETQ. The V and J ends lost 2 bases and 9 bases, in that order; junction bases with no gene match: 12. CDR3 bases: TGCGCCAGCAGCTTAGGGACAGGACCCCTGGAGGCCCAGTACTTC. It specifies CASSLGTGPLEAQYF.

The rearrangement uses TRBV11-3 and TRBJ2-1; TRBD2 matches 8 bases. The CDR3 is 17 amino acids. The germline gives CDR1 SGHNT, CDR2 YENEEA. With 6 bases clipped from V and 4 bases from J, the junction kept 14 bases outside the gene matches. Here the CDR3 DNA reads TGTGCCAGCAGAACCCAGGGCGGGAGGTCCTCTTACAATGAGCAGTTCTTC. Its protein product is CASRTQGGRSSYNEQFF.

The V call is TRBV5-6, the J call TRBJ1-2; TRBD1 matches at 9 bases. The germline CDR1 and CDR2 sequences are SGHDT and YYEEEE. The V segment lost 4 bases and the J segment 2 bases; nucleotides outside the gene matches: 12. This CDR3 is built from 17 residues. DNA of the CDR3: TGTGCCAGCAGCCGCCGGACGAGGGACAGGGTGAACTATGGCTACACCTTC. It translates to CASSRRTRDRVNYGYTF.